Below, 29 T cell receptor beta chains from the same sample are listed, as sequenced in a study of blood T cell repertoires in COVID-19. The assay was immunoSEQ multiplex PCR, and TCRdb's table has in-frame clones only and misses some. The sample consists of about 140,000 clones, more than 65% of them appearing once. Sequencing used peripheral blood. Source of these receptors: an elderly man with acute or convalescent COVID-19.

CDR3 region: CASSPRSYGYTF. The CDR3 coding sequence is TGTGCCAGCAGTCCTCGGTCCTATGGCTACACCTTC. The J gene is TRBJ1-2, the V gene TRBV12-3 or TRBV12-4; D is uncertain. V dropped 5 bases and J dropped 4 bases, with 8 bases sitting between them. The length of the CDR3 is 12 residues.

As to this clone: Within the sample, other DNA sequences also encode this same CDR3. The chain couples TRBV11-2 to TRBJ2-3; TRBD1 matches 9 bases. The CDR3 sequence is 14 residues long. V lost 5 bases to trimming and J lost 1 base; unmatched junction nucleotides: 1. Germline CDR1 is SGHAT and CDR2 is FQNNGV. CDR3 protein: CASSRDRGTDTQYF. CDR3 coding DNA: TGTGCCAGCAGCCGGGACAGGGGCACAGATACGCAGTATTTT.

The chain links TRBV30 to TRBJ2-7; weak D call: TRBD1 (6 bases). Between the trimmed V and J ends, which lost 8 bases and 2 bases, there was a span of 16 bases. The germline V gene has CDR1 GTSNPN and CDR2 SVGIG (reference sequence). This CDR3 region has 13 residues. CDR3 amino acids: CAVKGTRAYEQYF. The DNA of the CDR3 is TGTGCCGTCAAGGGGACACGAGCCTACGAGCAGTACTTC.

This chain connects TRBV28 to TRBJ1-3; a possible D gene is TRBD1 (5 bases). Germline loops: CDR1 MDHEN, CDR2 SYDVKM. The V and J ends lost 5 bases and 0 bases respectively, with 14 bases between them. The CDR3 is made up of 16 amino acids. The chain's CDR3 is CASSPTDSSSGNTIYF. CDR3 DNA sequence: TGTGCCAGCAGTCCGACCGACAGCTCCTCTGGAAACACCATATATTTT.

This clone has only one observation. V gene TRBV19 combines with J gene TRBJ1-1; D gene uncertain. Trimming removed 6 bases at V and 4 bases at J, with 12 bases between. The germline V gene has CDR1 LNHDA and CDR2 SQIVND (reference sequence). The CDR3 consists of 13 residues. The CDR3 sequence is CASSLFLGTEAFF. The CDR3, as DNA: TGTGCCAGTAGCCTTTTCCTAGGCACTGAAGCTTTCTTT.

This clone showed up just once. The chain links TRBV19 to TRBJ2-6; 8 bases align to TRBD1. V shed 5 bases, J shed 1 base, and the junction held 10 bases outside the gene matches. The CDR3 has 18 residues. Germline values: CDR1 LNHDA, CDR2 SQIVND (reference sequence). The CDR3 DNA is TGTGCCAGTAGTCCCTTGACAGGGGTTTGGTCTGGGGCCAACGTCCTGACTTTC. Amino acid sequence: CASSPLTGVWSGANVLTF.

The rearrangement links TRBV10-3 to TRBJ1-4; TRBD1 might be the D (5 bases). Germline V gene data show CDR1 as ENHRY and CDR2 as SYGVKD. The CDR3 runs 15 residues. V dropped 5 bases and J dropped 0 bases, with 10 bases sitting between them. The CDR3 here is CAISQKGTTNEKLFF. CDR3 in DNA: TGTGCCATCAGTCAAAAGGGGACAACTAATGAAAAACTGTTTTTT.

This clone has more than one count but fewer than ten. In DNA form, the CDR3 reads TGTGCCAGCTCACCTCGGGACACAGATGGCTACACCTTC. It is translated as CASSPRDTDGYTF. The chain has TRBV18 and TRBJ1-2; D is perhaps TRBD1 (6 bases). V lost 3 bases to trimming and J lost 6 bases, with 11 bases between them. The germline V gene encodes CDR1 KGHSH and CDR2 LQKENI. CDR3 length equals 13 residues.

This sequence joins TRBV28 and TRBJ1-6; a weak D match, TRBD1 (6 bases). The CDR3 loop spans 14 amino acids. Trimming pared 2 bases from V and 10 bases from J, leaving 12 bases between. The germline V gene encodes CDR1 MDHEN and CDR2 SYDVKM. The DNA for the CDR3 is TGTGCCAGCAGTTTACGGCAGGGGCGGTCACCCCTCCACTTT. It yields the protein CASSLRQGRSPLHF.

The V call is TRBV5-1, the J call TRBJ2-5; tentatively, D is TRBD1 (5 bases). V was cut by 1 base and J by 2 bases, with 12 bases left in between. This CDR3 has 15 amino acids. The germline CDR1 and CDR2 sequences are SGHRS and YFSETQ. The CDR3 sequence is CASSLSRQKQETQYF. The CDR3 DNA reads as TGCGCCAGCAGCTTGTCGCGACAGAAGCAAGAGACCCAGTACTTC.

The genes are TRBV3-1 (or the pseudogene TRBV3-2) and TRBJ2-1; TRBD2 matches at 14 bases. The CDR3 is 15 residues long. Germline values: CDR1 LGHDT, CDR2 YNNKEL (reference sequence). Trimming cost V 4 bases and J 6 bases; bases outside gene matches: 2. CDR3: CASSRGLAGVNEQFF. The CDR3 region has the DNA TGTGCCAGCAGCCGGGGACTAGCGGGGGTCAATGAGCAGTTCTTC.

This chain links TRBV21-1 with TRBJ2-5; the table calls TRBD2, which could not be checked here. TRBV21-1 is a pseudogene. The CDR3 extends over 15 amino acids. In nucleotides, the CDR3 is TGTGCCAGCAGCAAAGGGGTAGGTAGCGGGGAGACCCAGTACTTC. As protein: CASSKGVGSGETQYF.

The rearrangement joins TRBV7-2 to TRBJ1-5; D gene unclear. V lost 5 bases to trimming and J lost 4 bases, with 15 bases between them. This CDR3 is built from 15 residues. Germline CDR1 is SGHTA and CDR2 is FQGNSA. The CDR3 loop is CASSLSGVGNQPQHF. For the CDR3, the DNA is TGTGCCAGCAGCCTCAGCGGGGTCGGGAATCAGCCCCAGCATTTT.

CDR3 bases: TGTGCCACTCGTACCGGGACAGGGACCAATGAGCAGTTCTTC. Its protein product is CATRTGTGTNEQFF. The J gene is TRBJ2-1, the V gene TRBV27; 9 bases align to TRBD1. V was pared by 10 bases and J by 6 bases, with 10 bases of the junction left unmatched. Germline lookup yields CDR1 MNHEY and CDR2 SMNVEV (reference sequence). The CDR3 extends over 14 amino acids.

The genes are TRBV20-1 and TRBJ1-6; a weak D match, TRBD1 (5 bases). V was shortened by 6 bases and J by 10 bases, with 10 bases between the two germline ends. The CDR3 totals 11 residues. Germline lookup yields CDR1 DFQATT and CDR2 SNEGSKA (reference sequence). The CDR3 nucleotides are TGCAGTGCCCAGGGCCTCTCACCCCTCCACTTT. Residues: CSAQGLSPLHF.

This rearrangement joins TRBV5-5 to TRBJ2-7; 11 bases match TRBD2. Unmatched junction bases numbered 8, after V lost 2 bases and J lost 1 base. The V gene's germline CDR1 is SGHKS and CDR2 YYEKEE (reference sequence). This CDR3 is built from 17 residues. The CDR3 protein is CASSLNYLAGGSYEQYF. CDR3 DNA sequence: TGTGCCAGCAGCTTAAATTACCTAGCGGGGGGATCCTACGAGCAGTACTTC. Full variable domain (missing parts from reference TRBV5-5 and TRBJ2-7): DAGVTQSPTHLIKTRGQQVTLRCSPISGHKSVSWYQQVLGQGPQFIFQYYEKEERGRGNFPDRFSARQFPNYSSELNVNALLLGDSALYLCASSLNYLAGGSYEQYFGPGTRLTVT.

This chain links TRBV5-1 with TRBJ1-2, with 7 positions matching TRBD1. The V gene end was trimmed by 3 bases and the J gene end by 8 bases; junction bases not matched to a gene: 10. The CDR3 totals 14 residues. Germline lookup yields CDR1 SGHRS and CDR2 YFSETQ. CDR3 DNA sequence: TGCGCCAGCAGCTCCGCAGACAGGGCGAGGGGCTACACCTTC. Amino acids: CASSSADRARGYTF.

This clone appeared a few times. V is TRBV5-8 and J is TRBJ2-3; TRBD2 matches 14 bases. J gave up 9 bases and V 0 bases, and 6 bases lay outside the gene matches. The CDR3 runs to 16 residues. From germline, CDR1 is SGHTS and CDR2 YDEGEE. The CDR3 reads CASSLGLAGGPETQYF. The CDR3 coding sequence is TGTGCCAGCAGCTTGGGACTAGCGGGGGGGCCTGAAACGCAGTATTTT. Full variable domain (rest looked up from reference TRBV5-8 and TRBJ2-3): EAGVTQSPTHLIKTRGQQATLRCSPISGHTSVYWYQQALGLGLQFLLWYDEGEERNRGNFPPRFSGRQFPNYSSELNVNALELEDSALYLCASSLGLAGGPETQYFGPGTRLTVL.

This clone was observed once. This rearrangement joins TRBV3-1 (or the pseudogene TRBV3-2) to TRBJ2-2; TRBD2 agrees at 7 bases. V was pared by 4 bases and J by 8 bases, with 4 bases of the junction left unmatched. CDR3 length equals 13 residues. CDR1 LGHDT and CDR2 YNNKEL come from the germline V gene (reference sequence). Written as DNA, the CDR3 is TGTGCCAGCAGCCTCAGGGAGGGAGGGGAGCTGTTTTTT. Translation gives CASSLREGGELFF.

V usage is TRBV3-1 (or the pseudogene TRBV3-2) and J usage is TRBJ2-3, with TRBD1 identical over 8 bases. The CDR3 consists of 14 residues. Trimming at V came to 6 bases and at J to 0 bases, leaving 2 bases not matched to a gene. Germline-derived CDR1 and CDR2 are LGHDT and YNNKEL (reference sequence). As DNA, the CDR3 is TGTGCCAGCAGAGCAGGGGGCAGCACAGATACGCAGTATTTT. Translating it yields CASRAGGSTDTQYF.

The chain recombines TRBV7-9 with TRBJ1-1; D is ambiguous. The CDR3 has 12 amino acids. Germline CDR1 reads SEHNR; CDR2 reads FQNEAQ (reference sequence). Trimming pared 1 base from V and 8 bases from J, leaving 8 bases between. The CDR3 reads CASSLVGLEAFF. The CDR3 DNA reads TGTGCCAGCAGCTTAGTGGGCCTCGAAGCTTTCTTT.

The chain carries TRBV29-1 and TRBJ2-1, with D possibly TRBD1 on 6 matching bases. Trimming took 4 bases from V and 5 from J, leaving 9 bases between them. The CDR3 spans 12 residues. Germline assignment: CDR1 SQVTM and CDR2 ANQGSEA. CDR3 sequence reads: CSVARTDNEQFF. CDR3 sequence (DNA): TGCAGCGTTGCTCGGACAGACAATGAGCAGTTCTTC.

This sequence joins TRBV11-2 and TRBJ2-5; maybe TRBD1 (5 bases). This CDR3 comprises 14 residues. The germline V gene has CDR1 SGHAT and CDR2 FQNNGV. V lost 5 bases, J lost 1 base, and 11 bases lay in between. CDR3 sequence: CASSGFQGQETQYF. The CDR3 bases are TGTGCCAGCAGCGGATTCCAGGGCCAAGAGACCCAGTACTTC.

This clone was seen only a few times. CDR3 region: CASSRQGPNEQFF. For the CDR3, the DNA is TGTGCCAGCAGCCGACAGGGTCCCAATGAGCAGTTCTTC. The V call is TRBV7-3, the J call TRBJ2-1; 7 bases align to TRBD1. V dropped 5 bases and J dropped 6; count of bases not matched to a gene: 4. Looked up from germline, CDR1 is SGHTA and CDR2 is FQGTGA. The CDR3 is 13 residues long.

This clone was seen a few times. The chain uses TRBV4-2 and TRBJ2-2; TRBD2 matches at 9 bases. The CDR3 has 17 amino acids. The junction had 9 bases not matched to a gene; V was cut back by 0 bases and J by 7 bases. Germline assignment: CDR1 LGHNA and CDR2 YNFKEQ. CDR3 protein: CASSQDEAGGPDGELFF. For the CDR3, the DNA is TGTGCCAGCAGCCAAGATGAGGCGGGGGGGCCGGACGGGGAGCTGTTTTTT.

The rearrangement links TRBV11-2 to TRBJ1-3; D remains unclear. With 3 bases removed from V and 0 bases from J, the gap between germline ends came to 9 bases. This CDR3 has 15 residues. CDR1 SGHAT and CDR2 FQNNGV come from the germline V gene. In DNA form, the CDR3 reads TGTGCCAGCAGCTTCGAGCCACTCTCTGGAAACACCATATATTTT. Its protein is CASSFEPLSGNTIYF.

This clone turned up a few times. This chain links TRBV3-1 (or the pseudogene TRBV3-2) with TRBJ1-1; D possibly corresponds to TRBD1 (6 bases). The CDR3 has 14 residues. The ends were cut back, 6 bases at V and 5 bases at J, with 16 bases in the middle. Per the germline V gene, CDR1 is LGHDT and CDR2 is YNNKEL (reference sequence). CDR3 amino acids: CASRLQGIGTEAFF. The DNA of the CDR3 is TGTGCCAGCAGACTACAGGGAATTGGGACTGAAGCTTTCTTT.

V gene TRBV18 combines with J gene TRBJ2-3; 11 nucleotides align to TRBD1. The CDR3 has 15 amino acids. The V gene end was trimmed by 4 bases and the J gene end by 2 bases; junction bases not matched to a gene: 2. The germline V gene encodes CDR1 KGHSH and CDR2 LQKENI. This chain's CDR3 is CASSRDRGNTDTQYF. DNA of the CDR3: TGTGCCAGCTCACGGGACAGGGGGAACACAGATACGCAGTATTTT.

The chain carries TRBV14 and TRBJ2-3, with 7 bases lining up with TRBD2. The V gene's germline CDR1 is SGHDN and CDR2 FVKESK. V lost 8 bases, J lost 9 bases, and 14 bases stayed unmatched. The CDR3 loop spans 14 amino acids. The CDR3 sequence is CASGPGGNAWTQYF. CDR3 in DNA: TGTGCCAGCGGGCCGGGAGGTAACGCGTGGACGCAGTATTTT.